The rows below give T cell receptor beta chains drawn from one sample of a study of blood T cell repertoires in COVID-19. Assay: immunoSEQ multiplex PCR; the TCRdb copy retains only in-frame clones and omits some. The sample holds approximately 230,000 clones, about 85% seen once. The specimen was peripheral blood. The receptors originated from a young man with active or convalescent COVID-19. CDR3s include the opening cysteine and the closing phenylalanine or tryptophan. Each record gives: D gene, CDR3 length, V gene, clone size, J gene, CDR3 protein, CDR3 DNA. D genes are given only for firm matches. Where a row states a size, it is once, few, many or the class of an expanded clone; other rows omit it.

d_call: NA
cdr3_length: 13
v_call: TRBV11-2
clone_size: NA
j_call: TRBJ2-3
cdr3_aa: CASSFSSTDTQYF
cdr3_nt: TGTGCCAGCAGCTTTTCTAGCACAGATACGCAGTATTTT

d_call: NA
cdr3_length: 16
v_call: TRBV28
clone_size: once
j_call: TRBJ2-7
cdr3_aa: CASNPGGSWVSYEQYF
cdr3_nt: TGTGCCAGCAACCCCGGAGGCAGTTGGGTTTCCTACGAGCAGTACTTC

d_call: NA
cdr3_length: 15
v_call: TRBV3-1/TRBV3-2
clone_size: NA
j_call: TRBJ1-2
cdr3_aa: CASSLPKGQDYGYTF
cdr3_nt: TGTGCCAGCAGCCTACCGAAGGGACAAGACTATGGCTACACCTTC

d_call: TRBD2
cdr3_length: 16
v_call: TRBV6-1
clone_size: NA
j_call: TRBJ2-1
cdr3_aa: CASSDLAGGPYNEQFF
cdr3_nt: TGTGCCAGCAGTGACTTAGCGGGAGGGCCATACAATGAGCAGTTCTTC

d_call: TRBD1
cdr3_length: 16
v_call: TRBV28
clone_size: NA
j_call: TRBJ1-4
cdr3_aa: CASSTDRGLRNEKLFF
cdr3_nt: TGTGCCAGCAGTACAGACAGGGGGCTTAGGAATGAAAAACTGTTTTTT

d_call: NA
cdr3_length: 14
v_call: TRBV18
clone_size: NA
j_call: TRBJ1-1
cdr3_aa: CASSPQQVNTEAFF
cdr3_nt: TGTGCCAGCTCACCACAGCAGGTCAACACTGAAGCTTTCTTT

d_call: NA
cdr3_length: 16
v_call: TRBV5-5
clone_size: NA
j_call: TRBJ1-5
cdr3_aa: CASSPAPHISNQPQHF
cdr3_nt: TGTGCCAGCAGCCCCGCCCCACACATTAGCAATCAGCCCCAGCATTTT

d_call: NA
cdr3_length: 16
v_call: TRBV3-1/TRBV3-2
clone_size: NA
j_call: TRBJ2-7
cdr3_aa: CASSQVRGLQPYEQYF
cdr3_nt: TGTGCCAGCAGCCAAGTCCGAGGGCTACAACCCTACGAGCAGTACTTC

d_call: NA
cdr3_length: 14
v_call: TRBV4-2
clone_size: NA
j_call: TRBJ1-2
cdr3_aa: CASSHAQVNYGYTF
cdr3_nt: TGTGCCAGCAGCCATGCTCAGGTGAACTATGGCTACACCTTC

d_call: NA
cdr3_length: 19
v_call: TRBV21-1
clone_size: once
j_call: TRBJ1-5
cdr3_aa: CASSKGMRGPGGFGRPQHF
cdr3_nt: TGTGCCAGCAGCAAGGGGATGAGAGGGCCTGGGGGTTTCGGGAGGCCCCAGCATTTT

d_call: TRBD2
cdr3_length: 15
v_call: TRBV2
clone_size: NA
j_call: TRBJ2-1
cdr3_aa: CASRGTSGGYNEQFF
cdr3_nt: TGTGCCAGCAGAGGAACTAGCGGGGGGTACAATGAGCAGTTCTTC

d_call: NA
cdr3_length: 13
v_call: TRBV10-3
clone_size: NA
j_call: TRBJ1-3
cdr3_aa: CAIKPSSGNTIYF
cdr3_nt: TGTGCCATCAAACCGAGCTCTGGAAACACCATATATTTT

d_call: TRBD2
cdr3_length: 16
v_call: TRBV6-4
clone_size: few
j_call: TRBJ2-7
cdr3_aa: CASSALAGGPVGEQYF
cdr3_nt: TGTGCCAGCAGTGCACTAGCGGGAGGGCCTGTAGGCGAGCAGTACTTC

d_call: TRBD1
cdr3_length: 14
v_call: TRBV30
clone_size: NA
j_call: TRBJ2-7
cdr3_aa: CAWSKTGLAYEQYF
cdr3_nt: TGTGCCTGGAGCAAGACAGGGTTAGCCTACGAGCAGTACTTC

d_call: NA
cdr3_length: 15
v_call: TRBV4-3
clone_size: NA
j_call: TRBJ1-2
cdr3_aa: CASSQYLGGADGYTF
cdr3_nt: TGCGCCAGCAGCCAGTACCTTGGGGGGGCGGATGGCTACACCTTC

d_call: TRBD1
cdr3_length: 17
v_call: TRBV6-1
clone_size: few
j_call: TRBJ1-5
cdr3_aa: CASSGGTGSNSNQPQHF
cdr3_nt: TGTGCCAGCAGTGGGGGGACAGGGAGCAATAGCAATCAGCCCCAGCATTTT

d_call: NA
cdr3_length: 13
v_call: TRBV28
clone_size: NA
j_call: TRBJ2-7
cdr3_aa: CASRQLGVGEQYF
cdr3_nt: TGTGCCAGCAGACAGCTCGGGGTTGGCGAGCAGTACTTC

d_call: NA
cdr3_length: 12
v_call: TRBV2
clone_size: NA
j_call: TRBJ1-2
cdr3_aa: CASSDSVHGYTF
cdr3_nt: TGTGCCAGCAGTGATTCAGTACATGGCTACACCTTC

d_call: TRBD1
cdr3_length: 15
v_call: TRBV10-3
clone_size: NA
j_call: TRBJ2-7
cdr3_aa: CAISEGGTGGYEQYF
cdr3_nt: TGTGCCATCAGTGAGGGGGGGACAGGGGGCTACGAGCAGTACTTC

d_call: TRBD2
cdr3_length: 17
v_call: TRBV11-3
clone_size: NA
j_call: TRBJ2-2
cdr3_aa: CASSPGISAGFTGELFF
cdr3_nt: TGTGCCAGCAGCCCTGGGATTTCAGCGGGGTTCACCGGGGAGCTGTTTTTT

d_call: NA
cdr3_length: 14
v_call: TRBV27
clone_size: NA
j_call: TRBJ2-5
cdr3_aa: CASSFSITGETQYF
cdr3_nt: TGTGCCAGCAGTTTTTCTATAACGGGAGAGACCCAGTACTTC

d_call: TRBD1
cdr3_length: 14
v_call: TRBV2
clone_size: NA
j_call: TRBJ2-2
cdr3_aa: CASRQGHNTGELFF
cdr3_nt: TGTGCCAGCAGACAGGGGCACAACACCGGGGAGCTGTTTTTT

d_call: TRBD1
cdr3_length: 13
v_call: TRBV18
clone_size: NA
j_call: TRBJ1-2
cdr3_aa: CASSPGQEYGYTF
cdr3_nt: TGTGCCAGCTCACCGGGACAGGAGTATGGCTACACCTTC

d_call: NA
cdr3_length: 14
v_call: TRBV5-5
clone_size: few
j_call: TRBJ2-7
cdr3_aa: CASSPLGPTYEQYF
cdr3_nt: TGTGCCAGCAGCCCCCTGGGCCCGACCTACGAGCAGTACTTC

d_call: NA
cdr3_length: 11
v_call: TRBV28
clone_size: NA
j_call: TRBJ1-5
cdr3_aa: CASSPPGPQHF
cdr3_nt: TGTGCCAGCAGCCCCCCGGGGCCCCAGCATTTT

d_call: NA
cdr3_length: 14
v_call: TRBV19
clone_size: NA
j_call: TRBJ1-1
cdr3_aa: CASSRDRKNTEAFF
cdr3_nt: TGTGCCAGTAGCAGAGACAGGAAGAACACTGAAGCTTTCTTT

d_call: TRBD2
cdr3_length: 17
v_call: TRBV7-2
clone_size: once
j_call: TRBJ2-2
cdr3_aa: CASSLGIGGGPHGELFF
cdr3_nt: TGTGCCAGCAGCTTAGGGATTGGGGGAGGGCCCCACGGGGAGCTGTTTTTT

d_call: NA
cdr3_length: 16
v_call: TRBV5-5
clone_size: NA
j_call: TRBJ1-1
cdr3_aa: CASSLTGMGLGTEAFF
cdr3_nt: TGTGCCAGCAGCTTGACAGGGATGGGGTTGGGCACTGAAGCTTTCTTT

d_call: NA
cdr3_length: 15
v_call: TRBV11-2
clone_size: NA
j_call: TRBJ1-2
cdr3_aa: CASSLAWEGADGYTF
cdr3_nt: TGTGCCAGCAGCTTAGCTTGGGAGGGAGCCGATGGCTACACCTTC

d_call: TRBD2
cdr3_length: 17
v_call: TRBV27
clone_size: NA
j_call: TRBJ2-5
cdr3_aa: CASSFLASGRHQETQYF
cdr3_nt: TGTGCCAGCAGTTTCCTGGCTAGCGGGAGACACCAAGAGACCCAGTACTTC

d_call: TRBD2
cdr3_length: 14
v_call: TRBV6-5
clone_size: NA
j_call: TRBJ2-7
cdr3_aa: CASRRLAGGLEQYF
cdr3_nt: TGTGCCAGCAGAAGACTAGCGGGAGGGCTCGAGCAGTACTTC

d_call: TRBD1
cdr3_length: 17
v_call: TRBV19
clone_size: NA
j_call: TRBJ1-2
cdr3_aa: CASSIALRDRSNYGYTF
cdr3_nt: TGTGCCAGTAGTATAGCGCTCCGGGACAGGAGTAACTATGGCTACACCTTC

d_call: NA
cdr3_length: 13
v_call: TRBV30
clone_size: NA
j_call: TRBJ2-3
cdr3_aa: CAWKWAGRDTQYF
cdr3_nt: TGTGCCTGGAAATGGGCAGGGAGGGATACGCAGTATTTT

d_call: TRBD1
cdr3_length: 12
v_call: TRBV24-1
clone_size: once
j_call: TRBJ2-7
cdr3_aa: CATRTGTYEQYF
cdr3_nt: TGTGCCACCAGGACAGGGACCTACGAGCAGTACTTC

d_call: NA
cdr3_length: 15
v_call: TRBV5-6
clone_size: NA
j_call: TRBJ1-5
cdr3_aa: CASSLTGYSNQPQHF
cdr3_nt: TGTGCCAGCAGCTTGACGGGGTATAGCAATCAGCCCCAGCATTTT

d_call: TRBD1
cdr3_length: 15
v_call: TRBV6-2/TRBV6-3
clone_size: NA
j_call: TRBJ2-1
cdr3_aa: CASSSGGSSYNEQFF
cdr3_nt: TGTGCCAGCAGTTCAGGGGGCAGCAGCTACAATGAGCAGTTCTTC

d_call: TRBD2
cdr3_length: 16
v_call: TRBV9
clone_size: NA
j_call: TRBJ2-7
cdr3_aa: CASSARLAGVSYEQYF
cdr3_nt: TGTGCCAGCAGCGCCCGCCTAGCGGGGGTCTCCTACGAGCAGTACTTC

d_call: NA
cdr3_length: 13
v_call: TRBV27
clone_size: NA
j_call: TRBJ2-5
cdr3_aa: CASSGANRETQYF
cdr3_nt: TGTGCCAGCAGTGGGGCTAACAGAGAGACCCAGTACTTC

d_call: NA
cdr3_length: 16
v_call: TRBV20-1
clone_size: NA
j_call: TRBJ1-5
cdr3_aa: CSASSKQGDYNQPQHF
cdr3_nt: TGCAGTGCTAGTAGTAAACAAGGGGACTACAATCAGCCCCAGCATTTT

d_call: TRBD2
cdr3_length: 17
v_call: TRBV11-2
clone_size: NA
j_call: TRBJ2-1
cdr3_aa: CASSLEFASGRRNEQFF
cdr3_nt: TGTGCCAGCAGCTTAGAGTTTGCTAGCGGGAGGAGGAATGAGCAGTTCTTC

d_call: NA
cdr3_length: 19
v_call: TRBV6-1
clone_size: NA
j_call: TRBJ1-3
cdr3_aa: CASSGVTGILAISGNTIYF
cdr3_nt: TGTGCCAGCAGTGGAGTAACAGGGATTCTTGCCATCTCTGGAAACACCATATATTTT

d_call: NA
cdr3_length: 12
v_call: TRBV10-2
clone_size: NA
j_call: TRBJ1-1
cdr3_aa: CASQQGNTEAFF
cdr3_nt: TGCGCTTCCCAGCAGGGAAACACTGAAGCTTTCTTT

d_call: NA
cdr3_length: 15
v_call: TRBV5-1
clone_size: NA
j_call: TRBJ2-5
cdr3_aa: CASSLTGTRQETQYF
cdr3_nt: TGCGCCAGCAGCTTGACCGGGACACGTCAAGAGACCCAGTACTTC

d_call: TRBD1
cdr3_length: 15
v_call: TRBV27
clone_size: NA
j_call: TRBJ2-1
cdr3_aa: CASRVGQGKYNEQFF
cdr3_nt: TGTGCCAGCAGGGTTGGACAGGGAAAATACAATGAGCAGTTCTTC

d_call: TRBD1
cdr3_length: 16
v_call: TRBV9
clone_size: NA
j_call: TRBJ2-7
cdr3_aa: CASSVEGTADLYEQYF
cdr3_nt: TGTGCCAGCAGCGTAGAAGGGACAGCTGATTTATACGAGCAGTACTTC

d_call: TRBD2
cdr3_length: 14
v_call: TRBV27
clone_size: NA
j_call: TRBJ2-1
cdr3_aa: CASSLIAGNNEQFF
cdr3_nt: TGTGCCAGCAGTTTAATAGCGGGTAACAATGAGCAGTTCTTC

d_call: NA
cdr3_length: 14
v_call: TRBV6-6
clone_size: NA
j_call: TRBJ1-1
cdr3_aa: CASRRGQLNTEAFF
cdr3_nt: TGTGCCAGCCGGAGAGGACAGTTGAACACTGAAGCTTTCTTT

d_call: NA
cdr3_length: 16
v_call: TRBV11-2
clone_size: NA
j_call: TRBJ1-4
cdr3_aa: CASSPVLQGLNEKLFF
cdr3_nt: TGTGCCAGCAGCCCCGTCCTACAGGGCCTTAATGAAAAACTGTTTTTT

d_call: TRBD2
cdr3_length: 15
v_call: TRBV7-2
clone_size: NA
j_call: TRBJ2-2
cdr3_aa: CASSLEAGGYGELFF
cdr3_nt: TGTGCCAGCAGCTTAGAAGCGGGGGGGTACGGGGAGCTGTTTTTT

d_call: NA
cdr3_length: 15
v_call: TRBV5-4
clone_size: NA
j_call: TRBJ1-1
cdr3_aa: CASSLVPGKNTEAFF
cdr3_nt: TGTGCCAGCAGCTTGGTACCCGGGAAGAACACTGAAGCTTTCTTT

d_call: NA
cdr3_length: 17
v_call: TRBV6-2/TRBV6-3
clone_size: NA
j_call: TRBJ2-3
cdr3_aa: CASSDPTASSSTDTQYF
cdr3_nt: TGTGCCAGCAGTGACCCGACAGCTTCGTCTAGCACAGATACGCAGTATTTT

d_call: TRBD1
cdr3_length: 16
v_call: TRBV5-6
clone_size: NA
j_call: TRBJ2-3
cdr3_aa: CASSVLQGARTDTQYF
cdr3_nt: TGTGCCAGCAGCGTACTCCAGGGGGCAAGGACAGATACGCAGTATTTT

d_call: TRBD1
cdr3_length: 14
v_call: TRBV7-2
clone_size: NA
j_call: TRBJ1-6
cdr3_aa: CASSYQGGDSPLHF
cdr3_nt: TGTGCCAGCAGCTACCAGGGGGGAGATTCACCCCTCCACTTT

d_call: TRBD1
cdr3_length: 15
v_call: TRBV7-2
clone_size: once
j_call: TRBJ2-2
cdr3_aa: CASTAQGSNTGELFF
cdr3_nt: TGTGCCAGCACCGCACAGGGGTCTAACACCGGGGAGCTGTTTTTT

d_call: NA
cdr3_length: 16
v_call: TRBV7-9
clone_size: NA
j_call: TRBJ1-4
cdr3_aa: CASSFKRDTWSEKLFF
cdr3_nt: TGTGCCAGCAGCTTCAAAAGGGACACGTGGAGTGAAAAACTGTTTTTT